A single sample gave rise to the 27 T cell receptor beta chains below, sequenced in a study of vaccination and CD4 T cells after COVID-19. Specified treatment: roughly ten-day PBMC culture with coronavirus spike peptide pools or control peptides (ViraFEST assay). The Oncomine TCR Beta short-read assay was what sequenced the DNA obtained from cultured CD4+ T cells. TCRdb reprocessed the PCR reads with MiXCR, giving one entry per CDR3 protein. The table shows about 13,000 distinct CDR3 sequences, with under 60% occurring only once. No antigen is known for these receptors. The material sequenced was CD4+ T cells from blood, cultured in vitro. Receptors originate from a human donor who had recovered from COVID-19.

This sequence joins TRBV20-1 and TRBJ2-7; 11 positions agree with TRBD2. The germline CDR1 and CDR2 sequences are DFQATT and SNEGSKA (reference sequence). The CDR3 loop spans 16 amino acids. Trimming at V came to 2 bases and at J to 2 bases, leaving 8 bases not matched to a gene. In DNA, the CDR3 is TGCAGTGCTAGACAACGAGGGACTAGCGGAGCCTACGAGCAGTACTTC. Its translation: CSARQRGTSGAYEQYF.

The chain is built from TRBV18 and TRBJ2-7, with D hard to call. The germline CDR1 and CDR2 sequences are KGHSH and LQKENI. V lost 3 bases to trimming and J lost 6 bases, with 12 bases between them. CDR3 length: 13 residues. The CDR3 loop reads CASSPPSAREQYF. CDR3 DNA sequence: TGTGCCAGCTCACCCCCGTCAGCTCGCGAGCAGTACTTC. The entire variable domain, with the rest obtained from reference TRBV18 and TRBJ2-7, is as follows: NAGVMQNPRHLVRRRGQEARLRCSPMKGHSHVYWYRQLPEEGLKFMVYLQKENIIDESGMPKERFSAEFPKEGPSILRIQQVVRGDSAAYFCASSPPSAREQYFGPGTRLTVT.

In DNA, the CDR3 is TGTGCCAGCCCGAGGGCGAACAGCAGCTCTGGAAACACCATATATTTT. It translates to CASPRANSSSGNTIYF. This chain joins TRBV7-9 and TRBJ1-3; D gene uncertain. V lost 8 bases and J 0 bases, leaving 17 bases between the germline ends. CDR1 and CDR2 from the germline V gene are SEHNR and FQNEAQ (reference sequence). This CDR3 contains 16 residues.

This clonotype occurred a few times. This chain joins TRBV5-5 and TRBJ1-1; TRBD1 might be the D (6 bases). Trimming cost V 4 bases and J 4 bases, with 20 bases left between them. The CDR3 has 16 residues. Germline CDR1 is SGHKS and CDR2 is YYEKEE (reference sequence). CDR3 sequence reads: CASSPHTGFLGTEAFF. CDR3 coding DNA: TGTGCCAGCAGCCCGCATACAGGGTTTTTGGGCACTGAAGCTTTCTTT.

This chain uses TRBV30 with TRBJ2-1; 10 bases map to TRBD2. CDR1 GTSNPN and CDR2 SVGIG come from the germline V gene (reference sequence). This CDR3 is 14 amino acids long. The V gene end was trimmed by 3 bases and the J gene end by 5 bases; junction bases not matched to a gene: 4. CDR3 sequence reads: CAWSGTSVHNEQFF. In DNA form, the CDR3 reads TGTGCCTGGAGCGGGACTAGCGTTCACAATGAGCAGTTCTTC.

The chain is built from TRBV4-1 and TRBJ1-5; D call uncertain. Trimming pared 3 bases from V and 3 bases from J, leaving 9 bases between. The CDR3 runs 14 residues. CDR1 is MGHRA, CDR2 YSYEKL, per germline. The CDR3 coding sequence is TGCGCCAGCAGCCATCCGGTTTCCAATCAGCCCCAGCATTTT. It yields the protein CASSHPVSNQPQHF.

This clonotype is termed medium-sized. The chain has TRBV7-9 and TRBJ2-3, with D perhaps TRBD2 (5 bases). The V end lost 1 base, the J end lost 6 bases, and 11 bases lay between the germline ends. Germline CDR1 and CDR2: SEHNR and FQNEAQ (reference sequence). The CDR3 sequence is 14 residues long. CDR3 in amino acids: CASSLELSGDTQYF. CDR3 sequence (DNA): TGTGCCAGCAGCTTAGAATTGTCGGGGGATACGCAGTATTTT.

The chain combines TRBV28 with TRBJ1-5, with D unresolved. CDR1 and CDR2 (germline): MDHEN, SYDVKM. This CDR3 has 12 residues. V gave up 5 bases and J gave up 10 bases, with 12 bases separating them. CDR3 protein: CASSPPLRPQHF. In nucleotides, the CDR3 is TGTGCCAGCAGTCCCCCCCTTCGACCCCAGCATTTT.

This chain connects TRBV6-1 to TRBJ2-3, with 10 positions matching TRBD2. The germline gives CDR1 MNHNS, CDR2 SASEGT. This CDR3 is built from 15 residues. V lost 7 bases and J lost 4; bases outside the gene matches: 8. The CDR3 DNA reads as TGTGCCAGCACTCCGACTAGCGGGCGACCAGATACGCAGTATTTT. Translation: CASTPTSGRPDTQYF.

The genes are TRBV2 and TRBJ1-1, with D possibly being TRBD1 (6 bases). The CDR3 consists of 16 residues. V was trimmed by 8 bases and J by 0 bases, leaving 19 bases between them. Germline loops: CDR1 SNHLY, CDR2 FYNNEI. CDR3 nucleotides: TGTGCCAGCCAACAGTGGAGGGGGACCATGAACACTGAAGCTTTCTTT. Translating it yields CASQQWRGTMNTEAFF.

The chain is built from TRBV7-2 and TRBJ2-4; TRBD2 aligns across 8 bases. The CDR3 contains 15 residues. Germline V gene lookup returns CDR1 SGHTA and CDR2 FQGNSA. The V and J ends lost 6 bases and 7 bases, in that order; junction bases with no gene match: 11. The CDR3 region has the DNA TGTGCCAGCAGTTACGGACGCGGGGGGAGGAACATTCAGTACTTC. Translated, it gives CASSYGRGGRNIQYF.

V and J are TRBV6-5 and TRBJ1-2; D uncertain. Germline assignment: CDR1 MNHEY and CDR2 SVGAGI. V dropped 3 bases and J dropped 8 bases, with 10 bases sitting between them. The CDR3 contains 12 residues. CDR3 in amino acids: CASSYRGEGYTF. The CDR3 DNA sequence: TGTGCCAGCAGTTATCGCGGGGAAGGCTACACCTTC.

The V gene is TRBV18, the J gene TRBJ1-2, with a possible D match to TRBD1 (5 bases). The length of the CDR3 is 15 residues. Germline CDR1 KGHSH, CDR2 LQKENI. Trimming removed 1 base at V and 3 bases at J, with 12 bases between. In DNA form, the CDR3 reads TGTGCCAGCTCACCACAAACAGGACCCGACTATGGCTACACCTTC. This translates into CASSPQTGPDYGYTF.

The J gene is TRBJ1-1, the V gene TRBV2; no firm D call. Germline values: CDR1 SNHLY, CDR2 FYNNEI. The CDR3 runs to 13 residues. V was cut by 10 bases and J by 8 bases, with 20 bases left in between. The CDR3 region is CATSPSWELEAFF. The DNA of the CDR3 is TGTGCCACCTCGCCCTCTTGGGAACTCGAAGCTTTCTTT.

The chain carries TRBV27 and TRBJ1-2; D is ambiguous. Germline loops: CDR1 MNHEY, CDR2 SMNVEV (reference sequence). This CDR3 comprises 14 residues. Deletions cut 5 bases from V and 4 bases from J, with 14 bases between. In DNA form, the CDR3 reads TGTGCCAGCAGTGCTACAGTGGACGTCTATGGCTACACCTTC. Amino acids: CASSATVDVYGYTF.

The chain couples TRBV20-1 to TRBJ2-2; 8 bases are shared with TRBD2. The V gene's germline CDR1 is DFQATT and CDR2 SNEGSKA (reference sequence). This CDR3 is built from 14 residues. V lost 4 bases to trimming and J lost 7 bases; unmatched junction nucleotides: 8. The chain's CDR3 is CSATTSERSGELFF. CDR3 bases: TGCAGTGCTACGACTAGCGAGAGGAGCGGGGAGCTGTTTTTT.

The chain joins TRBV28 to TRBJ2-3, with D perhaps matching TRBD1 (6 bases). CDR3 length equals 15 residues. Germline CDR1 reads MDHEN; CDR2 reads SYDVKM. Trimming took 5 bases from V and 4 from J, leaving 16 bases between them. The CDR3 DNA sequence: TGTGCCAGCAGTCACCAAGCCCGACAGGCAGATACGCAGTATTTT. Translated, it gives CASSHQARQADTQYF.

The chain links TRBV5-4 to TRBJ1-2, with 8 bases that match TRBD1. CDR1 and CDR2 from the germline V gene are SGHNT and YYREEE (reference sequence). The CDR3 totals 14 residues. V dropped 2 bases and J dropped 4; count of bases not matched to a gene: 4. The DNA for the CDR3 is TGTGCCAGCAGCTTCCAGGGACAGGTCTATGGCTACACCTTC. Translated, it gives CASSFQGQVYGYTF.

The rearrangement uses TRBV6-4 and TRBJ1-2, with 7 nucleotides matching TRBD1. The germline gives CDR1 MRHNA, CDR2 SNTAGT. Trimming cost V 6 bases and J 0 bases; bases outside gene matches: 13. CDR3 length: 17 amino acids. DNA of the CDR3: TGTGCCAGCAGCGGGGGCGGGACAGCCCCAGCTAACTATGGCTACACCTTC. As protein: CASSGGGTAPANYGYTF.

The genes are TRBV2 and TRBJ2-7, with D unresolved. This CDR3 has 13 residues. With 8 bases removed from V and 6 bases from J, the gap between germline ends came to 17 bases. The germline gives CDR1 SNHLY, CDR2 FYNNEI. The CDR3 sequence: CASRRSPGFEQYF. As DNA, the CDR3 is TGTGCCAGCCGGCGTAGCCCTGGGTTCGAGCAGTACTTC.

This clonotype was recorded only once. The chain combines TRBV20-1 with TRBJ2-3; D remains ambiguous. This CDR3 is built from 12 residues. Deletions cut 1 base from V and 2 bases from J, with 4 bases between. CDR1 DFQATT and CDR2 SNEGSKA come from the germline V gene (reference sequence). In nucleotides, the CDR3 is TGCAGTGCTAGAGCCGCCACAGATACGCAGTATTTT. It yields the protein CSARAATDTQYF.

The CDR3 sequence is CASLGMVVAGGPSSYEQYF. In DNA form, the CDR3 reads TGTGCCAGCTTGGGCATGGTGGTAGCGGGAGGGCCGAGTTCCTACGAGCAGTACTTC. The chain joins TRBV28 to TRBJ2-7, with 11 bases fitting TRBD2. The trim removed 8 bases at V and 1 base at J, leaving 19 bases unmatched. Germline CDR1 and CDR2: MDHEN and SYDVKM. The CDR3 is 19 residues long.

The V gene is TRBV20-1, the J gene TRBJ2-1; D is undetermined. Germline CDR1 is DFQATT and CDR2 is SNEGSKA (reference sequence). This CDR3 comprises 13 residues. The V end lost 6 bases, the J end lost 3 bases, and 12 bases lay between the germline ends. CDR3 protein: CSAEGSVYNEQFF. The CDR3 nucleotides are TGCAGTGCCGAAGGGTCAGTCTACAATGAGCAGTTCTTC.

This clonotype has only one observation. The chain combines TRBV6-4 with TRBJ2-1; TRBD2 agrees at 11 bases. CDR3 size: 18 residues. Germline V gives CDR1 MRHNA, CDR2 SNTAGT. The V gene end was trimmed by 4 bases and the J gene end by 5 bases; junction bases not matched to a gene: 13. CDR3 coding DNA: TGTGCCAGCAGTGCCACCGACATGGGACTAGCGGCCAACAATGAGCAGTTCTTC. Translation: CASSATDMGLAANNEQFF.

CDR3: CASSPDRVGSPLHF. CDR3 coding DNA: TGTGCCAGCTCACCCGACAGGGTGGGTTCACCCCTCCACTTT. This chain links TRBV18 with TRBJ1-6; the match to TRBD1 covers 7 bases. In germline, CDR1 is KGHSH, CDR2 LQKENI. J gave up 9 bases and V 3 bases, and 5 bases lay outside the gene matches. The CDR3 is 14 amino acids. Using reference TRBV18 and TRBJ1-6 for the parts outside the CDR3, the full variable domain is NAGVMQNPRHLVRRRGQEARLRCSPMKGHSHVYWYRQLPEEGLKFMVYLQKENIIDESGMPKERFSAEFPKEGPSILRIQQVVRGDSAAYFCASSPDRVGSPLHFGNGTRLTVT.

This clonotype has more than one count but fewer than ten. The chain is built from TRBV12-3 or TRBV12-4 and TRBJ1-2; 8 bases line up with TRBD1. With 5 bases clipped from V and 5 bases from J, the junction kept 4 bases outside the gene matches. The CDR3 is made up of 13 amino acids. CDR3 bases: TGTGCCAGCAGTCGGACAGGGTGGTATGGCTACACCTTC. Encoded protein: CASSRTGWYGYTF.

The chain uses TRBV11-2 and TRBJ2-1; 8 bases align to TRBD2. V was pared by 5 bases and J by 10 bases, with 13 bases of the junction left unmatched. Germline assignment: CDR1 SGHAT and CDR2 FQNNGV. This CDR3 has 15 residues. CDR3 in DNA: TGTGCCAGCAGCCCGTTTAGCGGGGCCCTGGGGGAGCAGTTCTTC. As protein: CASSPFSGALGEQFF.